This TCR beta chain was retrieved from a study of T cells after yellow fever vaccination. Regarding the study as a whole: Boosting was followed by the reappearance of most primary-vaccination clones (roughly 96% CD4, about 90% CD8). Abundant contaminating clonotypes from the bulk population could appear in FACS-sorted repertoires. Researchers report a weaker secondary response that nonetheless peaked faster, day 5 versus 15.

This clonotype came up a few times. No antigen is known for it. TCR cDNA, made by 5'RACE template switching, carried an added universal primer site and UMIs. TCRdb reprocessed the 5' RACE reads with MiXCR, giving one entry per CDR3 protein. In the table there are about 310,000 distinct CDR3 sequences, approximately 3.9% of which are singletons. Per the germline V gene, CDR1 is SGHRS and CDR2 is YFSETQ. The CDR3 consists of 16 residues. Losses at the gene ends were 3 bases for V and 6 bases for J; bases not matched to a gene: 12. This sequence originates from a man younger than 35 who received the YFV17D yellow fever vaccine. The rearrangement links TRBV5-1 to TRBJ1-2, with 9 bases matching TRBD1. Material: PBMCs, obtained on the day of the yellow fever booster vaccination. Here the CDR3 DNA reads TGCGCCAGCAGCTACGCCGGGACAGGGAAGGGGCATGGCTACACCTTC. Protein product: CASSYAGTGKGHGYTF.